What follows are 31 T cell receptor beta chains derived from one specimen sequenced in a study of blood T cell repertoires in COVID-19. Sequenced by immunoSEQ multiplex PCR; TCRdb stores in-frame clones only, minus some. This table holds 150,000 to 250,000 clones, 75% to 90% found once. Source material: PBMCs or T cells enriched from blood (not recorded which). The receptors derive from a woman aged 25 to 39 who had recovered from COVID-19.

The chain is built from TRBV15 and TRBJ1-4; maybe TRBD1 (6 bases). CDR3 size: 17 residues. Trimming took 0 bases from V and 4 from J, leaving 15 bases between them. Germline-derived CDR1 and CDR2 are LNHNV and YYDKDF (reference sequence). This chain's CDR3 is CATSRDTQGPDNEKLFF. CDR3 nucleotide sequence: TGTGCCACCAGCAGAGACACACAGGGACCAGATAATGAAAAACTGTTTTTT.

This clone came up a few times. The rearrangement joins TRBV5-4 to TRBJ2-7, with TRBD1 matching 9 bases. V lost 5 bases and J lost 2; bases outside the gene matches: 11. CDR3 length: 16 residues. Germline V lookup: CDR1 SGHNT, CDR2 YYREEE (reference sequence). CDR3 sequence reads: CASRLDIGTGTYEQYF. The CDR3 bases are TGTGCCAGCAGATTAGATATCGGGACAGGGACCTACGAGCAGTACTTC.

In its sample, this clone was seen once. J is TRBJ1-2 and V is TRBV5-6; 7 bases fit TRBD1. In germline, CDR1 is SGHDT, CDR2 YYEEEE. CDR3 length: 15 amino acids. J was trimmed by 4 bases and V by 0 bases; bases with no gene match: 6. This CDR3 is CASSLGTQGLYGYTF. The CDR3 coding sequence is TGTGCCAGCAGCTTGGGGACACAGGGGCTCTATGGCTACACCTTC.

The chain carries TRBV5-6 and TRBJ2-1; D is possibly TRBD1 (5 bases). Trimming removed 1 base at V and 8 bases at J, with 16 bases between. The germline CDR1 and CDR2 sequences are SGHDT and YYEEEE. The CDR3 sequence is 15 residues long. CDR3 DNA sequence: TGTGCCAGCAGCTTGAAGGGGCCCGACCGCGATGAGCAGTTCTTC. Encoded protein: CASSLKGPDRDEQFF.

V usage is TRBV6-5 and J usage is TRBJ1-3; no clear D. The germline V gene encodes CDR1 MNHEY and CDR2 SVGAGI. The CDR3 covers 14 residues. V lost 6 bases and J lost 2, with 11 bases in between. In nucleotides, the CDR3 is TGTGCCAGCAGGGAGGGAGAGGCTGGAAACACCATATATTTT. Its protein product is CASREGEAGNTIYF.

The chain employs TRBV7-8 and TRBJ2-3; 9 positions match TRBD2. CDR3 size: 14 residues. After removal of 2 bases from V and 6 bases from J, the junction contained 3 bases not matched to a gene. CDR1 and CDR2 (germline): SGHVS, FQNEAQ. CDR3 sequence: CASSLSGGLDTQYF. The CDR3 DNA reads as TGTGCCAGCAGCTTAAGCGGGGGGCTGGATACGCAGTATTTT.

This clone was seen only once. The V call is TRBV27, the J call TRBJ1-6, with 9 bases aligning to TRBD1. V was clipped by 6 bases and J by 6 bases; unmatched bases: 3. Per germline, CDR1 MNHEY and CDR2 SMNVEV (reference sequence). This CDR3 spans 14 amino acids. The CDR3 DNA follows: TGTGCCAGCAGAGCGGGACAGGGTAATTCACCCCTCCACTTT. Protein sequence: CASRAGQGNSPLHF.

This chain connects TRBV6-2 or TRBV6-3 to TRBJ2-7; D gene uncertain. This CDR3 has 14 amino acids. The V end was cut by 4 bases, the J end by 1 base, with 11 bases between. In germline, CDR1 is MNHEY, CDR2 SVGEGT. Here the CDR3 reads CASSFETGSYEQYF. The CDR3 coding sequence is TGTGCCAGCAGTTTTGAAACCGGGTCCTACGAGCAGTACTTC.

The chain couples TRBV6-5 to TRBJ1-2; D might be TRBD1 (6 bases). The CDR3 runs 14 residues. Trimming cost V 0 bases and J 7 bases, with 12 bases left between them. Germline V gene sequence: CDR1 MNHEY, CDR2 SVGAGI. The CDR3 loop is CASSYSRGGGGYTF. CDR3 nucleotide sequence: TGTGCCAGCAGTTACTCGCGGGGAGGGGGTGGCTACACCTTC.

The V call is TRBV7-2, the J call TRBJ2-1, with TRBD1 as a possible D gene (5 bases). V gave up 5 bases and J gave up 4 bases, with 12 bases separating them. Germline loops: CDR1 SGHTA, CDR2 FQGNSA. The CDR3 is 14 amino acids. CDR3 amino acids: CASSLVQGYNEQFF. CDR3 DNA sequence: TGTGCCAGCAGCCTAGTGCAGGGATACAATGAGCAGTTCTTC. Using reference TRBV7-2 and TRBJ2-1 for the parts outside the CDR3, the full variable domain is GAGVSQSPSNKVTEKGKDVELRCDPISGHTALYWYRQSLGQGLEFLIYFQGNSAPDKSGLPSDRFSAERTGGSVSTLTIQRTQQEDSAVYLCASSLVQGYNEQFFGPGTRLTVL.

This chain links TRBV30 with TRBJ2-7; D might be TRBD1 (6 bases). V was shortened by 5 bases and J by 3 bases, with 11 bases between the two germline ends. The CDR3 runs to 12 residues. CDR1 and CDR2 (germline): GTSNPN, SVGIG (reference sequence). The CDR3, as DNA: TGTGCCTGGCGGGACACTTTCTACGAGCAGTACTTC. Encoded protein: CAWRDTFYEQYF. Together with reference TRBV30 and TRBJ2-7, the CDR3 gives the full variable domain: SQTIHQWPATLVQPVGSPLSLECTVEGTSNPNLYWYRQAAGRGLQLLFYSVGIGQISSEVPQNLSASRPQDRQFILSSKKLLLSDSGFYLCAWRDTFYEQYFGPGTRLTVT.

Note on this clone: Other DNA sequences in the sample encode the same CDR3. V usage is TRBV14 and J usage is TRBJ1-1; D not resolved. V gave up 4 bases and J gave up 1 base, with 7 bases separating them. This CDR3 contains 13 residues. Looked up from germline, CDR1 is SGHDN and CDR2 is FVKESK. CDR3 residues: CASSRYRNTEAFF. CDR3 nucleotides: TGTGCCAGCAGCCGATACAGGAACACTGAAGCTTTCTTT.

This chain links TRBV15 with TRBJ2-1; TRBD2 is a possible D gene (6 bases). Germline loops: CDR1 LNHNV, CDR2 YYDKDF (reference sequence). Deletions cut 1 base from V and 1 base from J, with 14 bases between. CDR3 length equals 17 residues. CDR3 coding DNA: TGTGCCACCAGCAGAGCGACTAGTCGAGTTTCCTACAATGAGCAGTTCTTC. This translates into CATSRATSRVSYNEQFF.

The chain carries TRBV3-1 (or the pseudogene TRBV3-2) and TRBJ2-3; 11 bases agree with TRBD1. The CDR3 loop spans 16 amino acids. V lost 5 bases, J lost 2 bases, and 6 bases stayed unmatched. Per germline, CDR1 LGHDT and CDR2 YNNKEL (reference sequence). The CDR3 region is CASSTGQGADTDTQYF. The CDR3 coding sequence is TGTGCCAGCAGCACCGGACAGGGGGCGGACACAGATACGCAGTATTTT.

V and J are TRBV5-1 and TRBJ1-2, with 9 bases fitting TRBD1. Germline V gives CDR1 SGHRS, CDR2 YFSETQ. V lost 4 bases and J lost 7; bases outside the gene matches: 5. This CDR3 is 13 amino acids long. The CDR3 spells CASSQGQGSGYTF. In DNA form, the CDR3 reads TGCGCCAGCAGCCAGGGACAGGGAAGTGGCTACACCTTC.

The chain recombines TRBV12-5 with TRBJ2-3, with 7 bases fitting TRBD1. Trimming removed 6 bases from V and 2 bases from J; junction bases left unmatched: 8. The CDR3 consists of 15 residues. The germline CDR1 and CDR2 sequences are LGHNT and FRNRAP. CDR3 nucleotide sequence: TGTGCTAGTGGCACCGACAGGGATCCCACAGATACGCAGTATTTT. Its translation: CASGTDRDPTDTQYF.

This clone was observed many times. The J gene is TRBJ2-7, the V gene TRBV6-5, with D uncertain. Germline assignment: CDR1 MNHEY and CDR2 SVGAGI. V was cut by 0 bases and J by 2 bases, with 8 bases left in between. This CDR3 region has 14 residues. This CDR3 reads CASSYSRDTYEQYF. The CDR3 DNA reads TGTGCCAGCAGTTACTCGAGAGACACCTACGAGCAGTACTTC.

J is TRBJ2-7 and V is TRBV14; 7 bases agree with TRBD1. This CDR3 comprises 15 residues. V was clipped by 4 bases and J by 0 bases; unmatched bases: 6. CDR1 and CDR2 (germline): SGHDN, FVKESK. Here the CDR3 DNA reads TGTGCCAGCAGCCTCAAGACAGGGATCTCCTACGAGCAGTACTTC. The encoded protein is CASSLKTGISYEQYF.

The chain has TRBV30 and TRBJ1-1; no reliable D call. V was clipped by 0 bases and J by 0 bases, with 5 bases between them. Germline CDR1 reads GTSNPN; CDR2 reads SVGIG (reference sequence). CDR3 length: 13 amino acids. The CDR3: CAWSVLMNTEAFF. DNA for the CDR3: TGTGCCTGGAGTGTACTAATGAACACTGAAGCTTTCTTT.

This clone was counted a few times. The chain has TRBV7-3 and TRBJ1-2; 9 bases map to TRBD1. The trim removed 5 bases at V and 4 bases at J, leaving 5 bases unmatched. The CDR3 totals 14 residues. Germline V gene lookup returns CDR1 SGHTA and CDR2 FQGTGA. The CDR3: CASSRDREGYGYTF. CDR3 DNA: TGTGCCAGCAGCAGGGACAGGGAAGGCTATGGCTACACCTTC.

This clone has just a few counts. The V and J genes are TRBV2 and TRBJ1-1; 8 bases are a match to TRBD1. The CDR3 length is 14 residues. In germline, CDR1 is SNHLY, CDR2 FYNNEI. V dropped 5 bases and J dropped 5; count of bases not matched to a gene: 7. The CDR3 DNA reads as TGTGCCAGCAGTACCGACAGGGGTCAGACTGAAGCTTTCTTT. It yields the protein CASSTDRGQTEAFF.

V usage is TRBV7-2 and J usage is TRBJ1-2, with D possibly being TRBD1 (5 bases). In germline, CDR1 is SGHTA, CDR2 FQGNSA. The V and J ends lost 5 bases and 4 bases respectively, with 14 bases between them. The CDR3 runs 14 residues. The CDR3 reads CASSPQGGPYGYTF. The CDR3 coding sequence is TGTGCCAGCAGCCCCCAGGGAGGGCCCTATGGCTACACCTTC.

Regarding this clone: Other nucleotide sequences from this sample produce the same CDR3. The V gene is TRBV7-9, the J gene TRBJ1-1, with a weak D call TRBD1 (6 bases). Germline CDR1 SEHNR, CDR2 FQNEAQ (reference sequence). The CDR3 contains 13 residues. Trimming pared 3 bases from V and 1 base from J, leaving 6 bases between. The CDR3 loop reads CASSLTGNTEAFF. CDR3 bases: TGTGCCAGCAGCTTGACAGGGAACACTGAAGCTTTCTTT.

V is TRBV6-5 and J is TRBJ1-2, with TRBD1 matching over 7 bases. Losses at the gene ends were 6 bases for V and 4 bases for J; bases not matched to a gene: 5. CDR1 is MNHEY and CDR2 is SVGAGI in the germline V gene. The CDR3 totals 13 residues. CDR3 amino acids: CASRRGQRYGYTF. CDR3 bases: TGTGCCAGCAGACGGGGACAGCGCTATGGCTACACCTTC.

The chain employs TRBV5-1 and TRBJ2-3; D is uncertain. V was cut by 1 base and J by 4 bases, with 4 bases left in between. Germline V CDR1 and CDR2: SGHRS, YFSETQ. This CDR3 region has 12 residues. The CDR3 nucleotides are TGCGCCAGCAGCTTGACTTCAGATACGCAGTATTTT. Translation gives CASSLTSDTQYF.

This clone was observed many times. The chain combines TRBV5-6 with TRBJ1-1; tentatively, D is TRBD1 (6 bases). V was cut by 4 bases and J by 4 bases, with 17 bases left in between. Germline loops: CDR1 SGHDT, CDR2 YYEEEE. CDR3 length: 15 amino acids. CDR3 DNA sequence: TGTGCCAGCAGCCCGCCGACAGGAATCATCACTGAAGCTTTCTTT. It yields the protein CASSPPTGIITEAFF.

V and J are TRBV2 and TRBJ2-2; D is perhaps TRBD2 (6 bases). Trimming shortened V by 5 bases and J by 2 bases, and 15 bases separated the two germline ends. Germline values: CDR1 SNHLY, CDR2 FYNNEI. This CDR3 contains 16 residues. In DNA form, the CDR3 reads TGTGCCAGCAGTCTTTCCGGGACTCTTAACACCGGGGAGCTGTTTTTT. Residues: CASSLSGTLNTGELFF.

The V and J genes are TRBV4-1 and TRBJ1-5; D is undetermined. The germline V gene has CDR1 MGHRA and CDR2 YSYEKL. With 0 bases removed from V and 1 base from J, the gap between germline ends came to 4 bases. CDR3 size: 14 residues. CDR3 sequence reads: CASSQDASNQPQHF. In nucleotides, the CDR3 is TGCGCCAGCAGCCAAGATGCGAGCAATCAGCCCCAGCATTTT.

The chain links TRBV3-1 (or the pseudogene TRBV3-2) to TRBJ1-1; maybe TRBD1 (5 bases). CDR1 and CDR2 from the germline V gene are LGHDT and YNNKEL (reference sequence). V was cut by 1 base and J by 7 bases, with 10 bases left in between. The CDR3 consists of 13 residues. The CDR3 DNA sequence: TGTGCCAGCAGCCAAGTCCGGGACTGTGAAGCTTTCTTT. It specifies CASSQVRDCEAFF.

The CDR3 DNA follows: TGTGCCAGCAGTTTATCGACTAACGTAGGGTATGGCTACACCTTC. This encodes CASSLSTNVGYGYTF. V gene TRBV27 combines with J gene TRBJ1-2; D ambiguous. The germline gives CDR1 MNHEY, CDR2 SMNVEV (reference sequence). The CDR3 has 15 residues. V was cut by 0 bases and J by 5 bases, with 13 bases left in between.

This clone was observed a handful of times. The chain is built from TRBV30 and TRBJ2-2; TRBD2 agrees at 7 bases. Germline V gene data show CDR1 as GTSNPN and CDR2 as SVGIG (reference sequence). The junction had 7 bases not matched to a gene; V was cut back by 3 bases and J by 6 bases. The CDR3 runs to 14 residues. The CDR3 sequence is CAWRRASGAGELFF. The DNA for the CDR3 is TGTGCCTGGAGAAGGGCTAGCGGAGCCGGGGAGCTGTTTTTT.